The 23 T cell receptor beta chains in this list originate from one sample, sequenced in a study of patients and donors after allogeneic stem cell transplantation. A single record per CDR3 protein comes from TCRdb applying MiXCR to the RT-PCR reads. Counted here are around 27,000 distinct CDR3 sequences, over 7% occurring once; the ten biggest clones make up about 44%. The sample taken for sequencing was blood, either unsorted or a sorted T cell fraction (not recorded which). The receptors were sampled from a human donor who was either an allogeneic HSCT recipient or a stem cell or donor lymphocyte infusion donor (not recorded which). It is not recorded whose cells these are; they may come from a transplant donor.

In this sample, this clonotype turned up many times. The rearrangement uses TRBV20-1 and TRBJ1-5, with D unclear. The CDR3 has 13 amino acids. Germline CDR1 reads DFQATT; CDR2 reads SNEGSKA (reference sequence). Trimming took 3 bases from V and 7 from J, leaving 13 bases between them. This CDR3 is CSASQTRAQPQHF. The DNA for the CDR3 is TGCAGTGCTAGCCAAACACGGGCCCAGCCCCAGCATTTT.

The chain combines TRBV12-3 or TRBV12-4 with TRBJ2-1, with 8 bases identical to TRBD2. This CDR3 contains 15 residues. The V segment lost 6 bases and the J segment 2 bases; nucleotides outside the gene matches: 6. CDR3 bases: TGTGCCAGCAGCCCGGGACTAGAAGCCTACAATGAGCAGTTCTTC. Amino acids: CASSPGLEAYNEQFF.

The chain combines TRBV11-3 with TRBJ2-7; the D is unclear. The CDR3 covers 13 residues. Trimming pared 1 base from V and 2 bases from J, leaving 6 bases between. CDR1 is SGHNT and CDR2 is YENEEA in the germline V gene. Written as DNA, the CDR3 is TGTGCCAGCAGCTTAGCGCCTACCTACGAGCAGTACTTC. Protein: CASSLAPTYEQYF. The whole variable domain, remainder taken from reference TRBV11-3 and TRBJ2-7, is EAGVVQSPRYKIIEKKQPVAFWCNPISGHNTLYWYLQNLGQGPELLIRYENEEAVDDSQLPKDRFSAERLKGVDSTLKIQPAELGDSAVYLCASSLAPTYEQYFGPGTRLTVT.

The CDR3 is CASSSPPGGTQYF. The DNA for the CDR3 is TGTGCCAGCAGTTCTCCCCCGGGGGGTACGCAGTATTTT. This chain joins TRBV25-1 and TRBJ2-3, with 7 bases identical to TRBD2. CDR1 and CDR2 from the germline V gene are MGHDK and SYGVNS. The CDR3 extends over 13 amino acids. Germline trimming cut 5 bases from V and 8 bases from J; bases unmatched to any gene: 7.

By its share, this clonotype is medium-sized. This chain links TRBV9 with TRBJ1-2, with D perhaps TRBD1 (5 bases). The germline gives CDR1 SGDLS, CDR2 YYNGEE. The CDR3 consists of 12 residues. The V end lost 4 bases, the J end lost 4 bases, and 8 bases lay between the germline ends. Here the CDR3 reads CASSLQGYGYTF. CDR3 DNA: TGTGCCAGCAGCCTCCAGGGCTATGGCTACACCTTC.

The rearrangement joins TRBV20-1 to TRBJ2-1; no reliable D call. From germline, CDR1 is DFQATT and CDR2 SNEGSKA (reference sequence). The CDR3 has 17 amino acids. V was shortened by 5 bases and J by 0 bases, with 20 bases between the two germline ends. The CDR3 sequence is CSAGLTVWVRSYNEQFF. The CDR3 coding sequence is TGCAGTGCTGGCCTCACAGTCTGGGTCCGCTCCTACAATGAGCAGTTCTTC.

This chain connects TRBV10-2 to TRBJ2-6; D gene unclear. The CDR3 has 16 residues. V gave up 3 bases and J gave up 2 bases, with 11 bases separating them. Per the germline V gene, CDR1 is WSHSY and CDR2 is SAAADI. The CDR3 DNA sequence: TGCGCCAGCAGTGACCACAGTCGGACTGGGGCCAACGTCCTGACTTTC. Translated: CASSDHSRTGANVLTF.

Many counts were recorded for this clonotype. The V and J genes are TRBV7-9 and TRBJ1-1; 8 bases are a match to TRBD1. The J segment lost 2 bases and the V segment lost 2 bases, leaving 7 bases of the junction unmatched. CDR3 length: 16 residues. Germline V gene lookup returns CDR1 SEHNR and CDR2 FQNEAQ (reference sequence). The CDR3 spells CASSLLGRGRNTEAFF. The CDR3 nucleotides are TGTGCCAGCAGCTTATTGGGCAGGGGGCGCAACACTGAAGCTTTCTTT.

The sample holds many counts of this clonotype. The chain recombines TRBV7-9 with TRBJ2-3, with TRBD2 identical over 7 bases. V gave up 1 base and J gave up 2 bases; unmatched junction bases: 9. The CDR3 covers 17 residues. Germline assignment: CDR1 SEHNR and CDR2 FQNEAQ (reference sequence). Here the CDR3 reads CASSLGTRRVYTDTQYF. The CDR3 coding sequence is TGTGCCAGCAGCTTAGGGACTAGACGAGTGTACACAGATACGCAGTATTTT. The full variable domain, with the rest looked up from reference TRBV7-9 and TRBJ2-3, is DTGVSQNPRHKITKRGQNVTFRCDPISEHNRLYWYRQTLGQGPEFLTYFQNEAQLEKSRLLSDRFSAERPKGSFSTLEIQRTEQGDSAMYLCASSLGTRRVYTDTQYFGPGTRLTVL.

The rearrangement joins TRBV6-6 to TRBJ1-1; TRBD1 matches at 7 bases. This CDR3 is built from 12 residues. The germline gives CDR1 MNHNY, CDR2 SVGAGI (reference sequence). The V gene end was trimmed by 6 bases and the J gene end by 11 bases; junction bases not matched to a gene: 9. CDR3 in DNA: TGTGCCAGCAGCCCACTCGGGACAGTCGCTTTCTTT. As protein: CASSPLGTVAFF.

In its sample, this clonotype was seen many times. This chain joins TRBV5-1 and TRBJ2-3; TRBD2 matches at 8 bases. Germline V CDR1 and CDR2: SGHRS, YFSETQ. V shed 3 bases, J shed 4 bases, and the junction held 7 bases outside the gene matches. The CDR3 totals 15 residues. As DNA, the CDR3 is TGCGCCAGCAGCTCGGGGGGGCGAGGGCCAGATACGCAGTATTTT. Its translation: CASSSGGRGPDTQYF.

The chain recombines TRBV11-1 with TRBJ2-5; TRBD2 agrees at 10 bases. The CDR3 is 18 residues long. The germline gives CDR1 SGHAT, CDR2 FQDESV (reference sequence). V lost 2 bases and J lost 2; bases outside the gene matches: 11. The chain's CDR3 is CASSLPSGTSETQETQYF. The CDR3 DNA follows: TGTGCCAGCAGCTTACCCTCCGGGACTAGCGAAACTCAAGAGACCCAGTACTTC.

This clonotype was counted ten times or more. J is TRBJ2-2 and V is TRBV20-1, with 7 bases fitting TRBD2. From germline, CDR1 is DFQATT and CDR2 SNEGSKA (reference sequence). The ends lost 4 bases at V and 8 bases at J; junction bases unmatched: 4. The CDR3 has 12 amino acids. CDR3 sequence: CSAKRGGGELFF. The DNA of the CDR3 is TGCAGTGCTAAGAGGGGAGGGGGGGAGCTGTTTTTT.

This clonotype was detected ten times or more. The rearrangement joins TRBV11-2 to TRBJ1-2; D unclear. The germline gives CDR1 SGHAT, CDR2 FQNNGV. The CDR3 runs to 15 residues. The V gene lost 1 base and the J gene lost 4 bases, with 13 bases spanning the gap. CDR3 DNA sequence: TGTGCCAGCAGCTTAGTGTGGGTTCTGCCCTATGGCTACACCTTC. Its protein is CASSLVWVLPYGYTF. The variable domain in full, with the rest retrieved from reference TRBV11-2 and TRBJ1-2, is EAGVAQSPRYKIIEKRQSVAFWCNPISGHATLYWYQQILGQGPKLLIQFQNNGVVDDSQLPKDRFSAERLKGVDSTLKIQPAKLEDSAVYLCASSLVWVLPYGYTFGSGTRLTVV.

The chain couples TRBV20-1 to TRBJ2-7, with D perhaps being TRBD1 or TRBD2 (5 bases each). Trimming left V 3 bases short and J 4 bases short, with 13 bases between. The V gene's germline CDR1 is DFQATT and CDR2 SNEGSKA (reference sequence). The CDR3 is made up of 13 amino acids. CDR3 loop: CSASSPWGYEQYF. The CDR3 bases are TGCAGTGCTAGTAGTCCTTGGGGGTACGAGCAGTACTTC.

The chain carries TRBV9 and TRBJ2-6, with TRBD1 matching 8 bases. The CDR3 is 19 amino acids. J was trimmed by 3 bases and V by 0 bases; bases with no gene match: 11. Looked up from germline, CDR1 is SGDLS and CDR2 is YYNGEE. This CDR3 is CASSVEGQGVNLGANVLTF. For the CDR3, the DNA is TGTGCCAGCAGCGTAGAAGGACAGGGAGTAAACCTTGGGGCCAACGTCCTGACTTTC.

This clonotype was counted many times. J is TRBJ2-7 and V is TRBV15; D is perhaps TRBD2 (6 bases). The CDR3 length is 15 residues. Trimming shortened V by 3 bases and J by 2 bases, and 14 bases separated the two germline ends. Germline V CDR1 and CDR2: LNHNV, YYDKDF (reference sequence). The CDR3 here is CATSREGLSTYEQYF. CDR3 coding DNA: TGTGCCACCAGCAGGGAGGGGCTAAGTACCTACGAGCAGTACTTC.

This clonotype is large (0.1 to 1%). This chain uses TRBV9 with TRBJ2-2; the match to TRBD2 covers 8 bases. There are 17 residues in the CDR3. Germline V gives CDR1 SGDLS, CDR2 YYNGEE. V shed 4 bases and J 2 bases; nucleotides not matched to a gene: 10. CDR3 bases: TGTGCCAGCAGCCCAACCTCGCGGGGGGTTAACACCGGGGAGCTGTTTTTT. It encodes CASSPTSRGVNTGELFF.

The table lists this clonotype with many counts. The rearrangement joins TRBV6-1 to TRBJ2-1; 10 bases map to TRBD2. CDR3 length: 14 residues. The ends lost 7 bases at V and 8 bases at J; junction bases unmatched: 8. Per the germline V gene, CDR1 is MNHNS and CDR2 is SASEGT. CDR3 in amino acids: CASMGLAGVDEQFF. In DNA form, the CDR3 reads TGTGCCAGCATGGGGCTAGCGGGAGTAGATGAGCAGTTCTTC.

This clonotype was seen only a few times. The J gene is TRBJ2-7, the V gene TRBV28; D gene uncertain. Germline CDR1 MDHEN, CDR2 SYDVKM. V dropped 6 bases and J dropped 0 bases, with 6 bases sitting between them. The length of the CDR3 is 12 residues. The DNA for the CDR3 is TGTGCCAGCAGAACACACTCCTACGAGCAGTACTTC. Translated, it gives CASRTHSYEQYF.

The genes are TRBV10-1 and TRBJ2-1, with 11 bases fitting TRBD2. This CDR3 has 16 residues. V trimming: 6 bases; J trimming: 5 bases; junction bases outside the gene matches: 9. CDR1 and CDR2 (germline): WNHNN, SYGVQD (reference sequence). The CDR3 is CASSPGGGLADNEQFF. For the CDR3, the DNA is TGCGCCAGCAGCCCCGGCGGGGGACTAGCGGACAATGAGCAGTTCTTC.

This clonotype was observed many times. The gene calls are TRBV28 and TRBJ2-1; 9 bases match TRBD2. The CDR3 has 15 amino acids. The trim removed 4 bases at V and 8 bases at J, leaving 9 bases unmatched. CDR1 is MDHEN, CDR2 SYDVKM, per germline. The CDR3 is CASSSHSGSRDEQFF. The DNA for the CDR3 is TGTGCCAGCAGTTCCCATAGCGGGAGTAGAGATGAGCAGTTCTTC.

The chain combines TRBV7-9 with TRBJ1-5; possible D gene TRBD1, 6 bases. The germline V gene has CDR1 SEHNR and CDR2 FQNEAQ (reference sequence). V lost 5 bases to trimming and J lost 16 bases, with 27 bases between them. CDR3 length equals 15 residues. CDR3 sequence: CASSPGQPYGNQPHF. The DNA of the CDR3 is TGTGCCAGCAGCCCAGGACAGCCGTATGGCAATCAGCCCCATTTT.